A single T cell receptor beta chain is shown here with its context. What it recognizes is unknown. The data originate from a study of T cell responses to AZD1222 COVID-19 vaccine. Regarding the study as a whole: Spike-wide coverage was observed for vaccine-associated CD4 TCRs, with dominant responses at 160-218 and 743-854. The study identified only five to seven AZD1222 recipients as seropositive at baseline. Repertoires were collected only later (after the peak T cell response had occurred). Regions left unmutated in variants are reportedly the target of nearly half of spike-specific TCRs.

The method was immunoSEQ multiplex PCR; TCRdb's version includes in-frame clones alone and lacks a portion of them. The data contain around 140,000 clones, roughly nine tenths of them singletons. Germline CDR1 and CDR2: SNHLY and FYNNEI. CDR3 length: 14 residues. The V end lost 2 bases, the J end lost 8 bases, and 15 bases lay between the germline ends. The starting material was peripheral blood, obtained 28 days after the second dose of the MenACWY control vaccine. The chain recombines TRBV2 with TRBJ1-2; D gene unclear. The receptor comes from an adult who received the MenACWY meningococcal vaccine as a control. This CDR3 is CASSETLGPGGYTF. The DNA of the CDR3 is TGTGCCAGCAGTGAAACCCTCGGGCCGGGGGGCTACACCTTC.